One sample yielded the 6 T cell receptor beta chains listed below, sequenced in a study of metastatic and nonmetastatic thyroid tumors. TCRdb used MiXCR to call clones anew from the PCR reads. The sample records 30,000 to 45,000 clones, 20% being singletons. Patients underwent thyroid surgery, and none had received any treatment before it. Sequencing was done on a sample of blood. The receptor set was obtained from a female donor with papillary thyroid cancer or a benign thyroid nodule (not recorded which). Some clones in this sample may be carry-over from other donors' samples.

This clone was seen repeatedly, ten times or more. The J gene is TRBJ2-7, the V gene TRBV12-5; no clear D gene. Per germline, CDR1 LGHNT and CDR2 FRNRAP. Trimming took 7 bases from V and 0 from J, leaving 13 bases between them. The CDR3 loop spans 14 amino acids. The CDR3 reads CASAFGRSSYEQYF. In nucleotides, the CDR3 is TGTGCTAGTGCCTTCGGCAGGAGCTCCTACGAGCAGTACTTC.

Within the sample, this clone is medium-sized. This chain connects TRBV6-1 to TRBJ2-7; D not resolved. This CDR3 has 13 amino acids. Germline-derived CDR1 and CDR2 are MNHNS and SASEGT. The V end was cut by 5 bases, the J end by 2 bases, with 10 bases between. As DNA, the CDR3 is TGTGCCAGCAGTTATGTCCAAACCTACGAGCAGTACTTC. Translation gives CASSYVQTYEQYF.

This clone was recorded many times. The genes are TRBV2 and TRBJ2-3, with 9 bases matching TRBD2. This CDR3 contains 14 residues. Looked up from germline, CDR1 is SNHLY and CDR2 is FYNNEI. V lost 7 bases, J lost 3 bases, and 5 bases stayed unmatched. In DNA, the CDR3 is TGTGCCAGCAAACGGAGCGGGAGGACAGATACGCAGTATTTT. It is translated as CASKRSGRTDTQYF.

J is TRBJ2-1 and V is TRBV19; 9 bases map to TRBD1. Unmatched junction bases numbered 8, after V lost 5 bases and J lost 9 bases. The CDR3 covers 14 residues. The germline V gene encodes CDR1 LNHDA and CDR2 SQIVND (reference sequence). This chain's CDR3 is CASSLEQGAGEQFF. CDR3 nucleotide sequence: TGTGCCAGTAGTTTGGAACAGGGGGCGGGTGAGCAGTTCTTC.

The gene calls are TRBV6-1 and TRBJ2-3; tentative D call: TRBD2 (5 bases). Per the germline V gene, CDR1 is MNHNS and CDR2 is SASEGT. This CDR3 has 16 amino acids. V lost 7 bases to trimming and J lost 5 bases, with 22 bases between them. CDR3 protein: CASKGWDRGLIDTQYF. CDR3 sequence (DNA): TGTGCCAGCAAAGGATGGGATCGGGGTCTAATAGATACGCAGTATTTT.

This chain joins TRBV7-2 and TRBJ2-7; TRBD2 aligns across 10 bases. This CDR3 is built from 15 residues. V shed 1 base, J shed 3 bases, and the junction held 3 bases outside the gene matches. Germline loops: CDR1 SGHTA, CDR2 FQGNSA. Here the CDR3 DNA reads TGTGCCAGCAGCTTAGTGCTAGCGGGAGACTACGAGCAGTACTTC. This translates into CASSLVLAGDYEQYF.